The TCR beta chain under discussion was sequenced for a study of identical twins. Among all donors, each was a healthy Caucasian. TCRdb re-called the 5' RACE reads with MiXCR, one entry per CDR3 protein. The sample carries a few hundred thousand distinct CDR3 sequences, more than 6.5% recorded once. The sample was also linked to a second study, of yellow fever vaccine responses in identical twins.

The sequence derives from a woman younger than 30 in good health. Material for sequencing was memory (CD45RO+) T cells sorted from blood.

Written as DNA, the CDR3 is TGCGCCAGCAGCCAAGAACCCCGGACAGTGATCTATGGCTACACCTTC. It specifies CASSQEPRTVIYGYTF. The gene calls are TRBV4-1 and TRBJ1-2; weak D call: TRBD1 (6 bases). V dropped 0 bases and J dropped 4 bases, with 15 bases sitting between them. From germline, CDR1 is MGHRA and CDR2 YSYEKL. CDR3 size: 16 residues.